Listed below are T cell receptor beta chains from one sample, sequenced in a study of glioma-infiltrating T cells after dendritic cell vaccination. TCRdb's copy holds only in-frame clones and misses some; the assay was immunoSEQ multiplex PCR. The sample shows more than 95,000 clones, about four fifths of them seen only once. The source material was blood, sampled before dendritic cell vaccination. All receptors derive from a human donor with glioblastoma. CDR3s include the opening cysteine and the closing phenylalanine or tryptophan. D genes are given only for firm matches. Rows give clone size only sometimes, using once, few, many, or a class for an expanded clone.

d_call	clone_size	v_call	j_call	cdr3_nt	cdr3_aa
TRBD2	.	TRBV5-1	TRBJ2-7	TGCGCCAGCAGCGGGGGACTAGCGGGAAACTACGAGCAGTACTTC	CASSGGLAGNYEQYF
TRBD1	few	TRBV13	TRBJ1-3	TGTGCCAGCAGCCGGACAGGGGTCGGAAACACCATATATTTT	CASSRTGVGNTIYF
TRBD1	.	TRBV5-4	TRBJ1-1	TGTGCCAGCAGCCGGGACAGGGGCACTGAAGCTTTCTTT	CASSRDRGTEAFF
TRBD2	.	TRBV5-1	TRBJ2-1	TGCGCCAGCAGCTTGGTAGCGGGGGGGCCGGGTGAGCAGTTCTTC	CASSLVAGGPGEQFF
TRBD1	.	TRBV5-4	TRBJ2-7	TGTGCCAGCAGCTTGAGGGGACAGGGCGCCTACGAGCAGTACTTC	CASSLRGQGAYEQYF
TRBD2	.	TRBV7-9	TRBJ2-7	TGTGCCAGCAGCTTAACTATCCTAGCGGGGGTGGTAGGAAACGAGCAGTACTTC	CASSLTILAGVVGNEQYF
.	few	TRBV29-1	TRBJ1-1	TGCAGCGCCGGGGAGAGGACTGAAGCTTTCTTT	CSAGERTEAFF
.	once	TRBV15	TRBJ1-4	TGTGCCACCAGCAGAGAGAGGGAGGAAAAACTGTTTTTT	CATSREREEKLFF
.	once	TRBV4-2	TRBJ1-4	TGTGCCAGCAGCCACCCAGAAGCGTCGACTAATGAAAAACTGTTTTTT	CASSHPEASTNEKLFF
.	.	TRBV6-5	TRBJ1-2	TGTGCCAGCAGTTTGTGGGGGGATGGCTACACCTTC	CASSLWGDGYTF
TRBD1	.	TRBV5-1	TRBJ1-1	TGTGCCAGCAGCTCCTCGACAGGGGAAAACACTGAAGCTTTCTTT	CASSSSTGENTEAFF
TRBD1	.	TRBV7-9	TRBJ1-4	TGTGCCAGCAGCGCGGGACAGGGGAGGGATGAAAAACTGTTTTTT	CASSAGQGRDEKLFF
.	.	TRBV4-1	TRBJ2-3	TGCGCCAGCAGCCAAGAAATGGCCCCGCGGAATAGCACAGATACGCAGTATTTT	CASSQEMAPRNSTDTQYF
TRBD1	.	TRBV10-3	TRBJ2-7	TGTGCCATCAGTGTTGACAGGGGCCTAACGAGCTCCTACGAGCAGTACTTC	CAISVDRGLTSSYEQYF
TRBD1	few	TRBV7-9	TRBJ1-1	TGTGCCAGCAGCCCGCGGGACAGGGGCAACACTGAAGCTTTCTTT	CASSPRDRGNTEAFF
.	.	TRBV5-1	TRBJ1-6	TGCGCCAGCAGCTTGGCAGGCCAGACCTCCAATTCACCCCTCCACTTT	CASSLAGQTSNSPLHF
.	.	TRBV27	TRBJ2-3	TGTGCCAGCCGTTCTTTCACAGATACGCAGTATTTT	CASRSFTDTQYF
.	.	TRBV7-9	TRBJ2-3	TGTGCCAGCAGCTTAGCGACAGCCGATACGCAGTATTTT	CASSLATADTQYF
.	once	TRBV6-5	TRBJ2-7	TGTGCCACCAGGGGGGGTAGTTACGAGCAGTACTTC	CATRGGSYEQYF
TRBD2	.	TRBV9	TRBJ2-7	TGTGCCAGCAGCGTAGAGCCACTCGGGAGGGAGCAGTACTTC	CASSVEPLGREQYF
.	.	TRBV25-1	TRBJ1-2	TGTGCCAGCAGTGAATTTAATGTGGCCTTCTTCTATGGCTACACCTTC	CASSEFNVAFFYGYTF
.	.	TRBV10-2	TRBJ1-5	TGCGCCAGCAGGGGGGGAGGCAATCAGCCCCAGCATTTT	CASRGGGNQPQHF
.	.	TRBV6-1	TRBJ2-3	TGTGCCAGCAGTCGTTCAGGGACAGATACGCAGTATTTT	CASSRSGTDTQYF
TRBD1	.	TRBV27	TRBJ1-4	TGTGCCAGCAGTTGGACAGGGGGTGACGAAAAACTGTTTTTT	CASSWTGGDEKLFF
TRBD1	.	TRBV11-2	TRBJ1-2	TGTGCCAGCAGCTTCTCGACAGGGCTCTATGGCTACACCTTC	CASSFSTGLYGYTF
TRBD1	.	TRBV6-1	TRBJ1-2	TGTGCCAGCAGTGAATATACAGGGGCCGAATATGGCTACACCTTC	CASSEYTGAEYGYTF
TRBD1	once	TRBV6-5	TRBJ1-2	TGTGCCAGCAGTTACTCGGACAGGGCGGATGGCTACACCTTC	CASSYSDRADGYTF
.	.	TRBV13	TRBJ1-2	TGTGCCAGCAGCTTAGGCAGGGCCCAAGTTGGCTACACCTTC	CASSLGRAQVGYTF
TRBD1	.	TRBV30	TRBJ1-2	TGTGCCTGGAGTGTACGCCTTCAGGGGGCGAGCTATGGCTACACCTTC	CAWSVRLQGASYGYTF
TRBD2	once	TRBV5-1	TRBJ2-2	TGCGCCAGCACCAGAAGCGGGGAAGTGAACACCGGGGAGCTGTTTTTT	CASTRSGEVNTGELFF
TRBD1	.	TRBV10-3	TRBJ1-5	TGTGCCATAGACAGGGACGGGGGCAATCAGCCCCAGCATTTT	CAIDRDGGNQPQHF
.	.	TRBV5-4	TRBJ1-1	TGTGCCAGCAGCTTGGGGGCAGGGGTCCTGAACACTGAAGCTTTCTTT	CASSLGAGVLNTEAFF
.	.	TRBV6-5	TRBJ1-1	TGTGCCAGCAGTGTCGCCGCGGGAACTGAAGCTTTCTTT	CASSVAAGTEAFF
.	.	TRBV18	TRBJ1-6	TGTGCCAGCTCACCACGGTCGGGGGGGGATTCACCCCTCCACTTT	CASSPRSGGDSPLHF
.	.	TRBV4-1	TRBJ1-3	TGCGCCAGCAGCCCAATGACAGCCTTATCGCTCTCTGGAAACACCATATATTTT	CASSPMTALSLSGNTIYF
.	.	TRBV4-1	TRBJ1-6	TGCGCCAGCAGCCAGCCCAGGGACTATAATTCACCCCTCCACTTT	CASSQPRDYNSPLHF
.	.	TRBV6-5	TRBJ1-4	TGTGCCAGCAGCCGGACAGCCGGTGAAAAACTGTTTTTT	CASSRTAGEKLFF
TRBD1	.	TRBV5-1	TRBJ1-2	TGCGCCAGCAGCTTGGTACAGGGGGCGGCAGGCTACACCTTC	CASSLVQGAAGYTF
.	.	TRBV29-1	TRBJ2-1	TGCAGCGTTGAAGGAGGGGGAAATGAGCAGTTCTTC	CSVEGGGNEQFF
TRBD1	few	TRBV18	TRBJ2-3	TGTGCCAGCTCACCACAGTCAACAGGGGGAGATACGCAGTATTTT	CASSPQSTGGDTQYF
TRBD1	.	TRBV7-9	TRBJ2-5	TGTGCCAGCAGCGGCGACAGGGAAGAGCAGTACTTC	CASSGDREEQYF
TRBD1	.	TRBV7-8	TRBJ1-4	TGTGCCAGCAGACCGGACAGGGCAAATGAAAAACTGTTTTTT	CASRPDRANEKLFF
TRBD2	.	TRBV5-6	TRBJ2-3	TGTGCCAGCAGCCTTCGGACTAGCGGGACCACAGATACGCAGTATTTT	CASSLRTSGTTDTQYF
TRBD1	.	TRBV4-1	TRBJ1-5	TGCGCCAGCAGCCAAGGACCGGGACAGGGGGGCAATCAGCCCCAGCATTTT	CASSQGPGQGGNQPQHF
TRBD1	.	TRBV5-1	TRBJ1-1	TGCGCCAGCAGCTTCCGGGACAGGGCCACTGAAGCTTTCTTT	CASSFRDRATEAFF
TRBD1	once	TRBV9	TRBJ1-5	TGTGCCAGCAGCGTAGACAGGGGGGATCAGCCCCAGCATTTT	CASSVDRGDQPQHF
.	.	TRBV5-1	TRBJ2-7	TGCGCCAGCAGCTTGGGTCTAGCAGTTTACGAGCAGTACTTC	CASSLGLAVYEQYF
TRBD1	.	TRBV6-5	TRBJ2-7	TGTGCCAGCAGTCGGGACAGGTATGGCTACGAGCAGTACTTC	CASSRDRYGYEQYF
TRBD1	.	TRBV7-2	TRBJ1-5	TGTGCCAGCAGCCCTCGGACAGGGGTCAATCAGCCCCAGCATTTT	CASSPRTGVNQPQHF
.	.	TRBV12-2	TRBJ1-2	TGTGCAAGTCGCTTAAGACACCAGCTGTATCCACTGACCGAATATGGCTACACCTTC	CASRLRHQLYPLTEYGYTF
TRBD1	.	TRBV5-1	TRBJ2-1	TGCGCCACCACAGGGGAAGGTGAGCAGTTCTTC	CATTGEGEQFF
TRBD1	.	TRBV2	TRBJ2-7	TGTGCCAGCAGTTCCCCGGGACAGGTCCTTCTGGACGAGCAGTACTTC	CASSSPGQVLLDEQYF
TRBD1	.	TRBV10-3	TRBJ2-5	TGTGCCATCAGTGAGCTACCGGGACAGGGGGCGTCGATCCAGACCCAGTACTTC	CAISELPGQGASIQTQYF